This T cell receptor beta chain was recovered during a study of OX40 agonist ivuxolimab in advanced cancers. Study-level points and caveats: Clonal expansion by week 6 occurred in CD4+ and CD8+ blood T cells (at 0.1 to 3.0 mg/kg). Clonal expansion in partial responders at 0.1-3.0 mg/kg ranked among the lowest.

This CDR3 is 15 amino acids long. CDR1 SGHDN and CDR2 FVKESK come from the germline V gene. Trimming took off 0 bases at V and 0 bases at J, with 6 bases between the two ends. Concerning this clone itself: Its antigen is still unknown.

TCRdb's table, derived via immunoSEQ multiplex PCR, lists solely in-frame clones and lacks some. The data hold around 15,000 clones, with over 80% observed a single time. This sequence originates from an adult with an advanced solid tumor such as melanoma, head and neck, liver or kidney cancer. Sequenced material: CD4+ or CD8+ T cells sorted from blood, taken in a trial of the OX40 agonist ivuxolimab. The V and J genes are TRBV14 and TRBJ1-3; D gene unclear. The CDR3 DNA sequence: TGTGCCAGCAGCCAAGATTTTTACTCTGGAAACACCATATATTTT. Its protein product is CASSQDFYSGNTIYF.